What follows are 27 T cell receptor beta chains derived from one specimen sequenced in a study of T cells in Graves' hyperthyroidism and ophthalmopathy. There were TCR beta CDR3 regions amplified from RNA transcripts. With the HTBI primer set, the TCR CDR3 went through a first round of RT-PCR. Each CDR3 protein is one row after TCRdb ran MiXCR on the multiplex PCR reads. Of roughly 570,000 distinct CDR3 sequences in the sample, more than 45% were seen once. Sequencing was done on a sample of peripheral blood or thyroid tissue (not recorded which). The source is an adult woman with Graves' disease, either hyperthyroidism or ophthalmopathy (not recorded which).

In this sample, this clonotype turned up many times. V usage is TRBV11-2 and J usage is TRBJ2-2; the match to TRBD2 covers 13 bases. CDR1 is SGHAT, CDR2 FQNNGV, per germline. The CDR3 runs to 14 residues. J lost 13 bases, V lost 5 bases, and 7 bases had no gene match. The CDR3 region is CASSRTSGRIRLFF. CDR3 sequence (DNA): TGTGCCAGCAGCAGGACTAGCGGGAGAATAAGGCTGTTTTTT.

This clonotype was recorded a few times. V is TRBV10-2 and J is TRBJ2-1; a weak D match, TRBD2 (5 bases). The V end lost 5 bases, the J end lost 0 bases, and 8 bases lay between the germline ends. The V gene's germline CDR1 is WSHSY and CDR2 SAAADI. This CDR3 has 14 residues. The CDR3 DNA is TGCGCCAGCAGTCCGGGGAGCTCCTACAATGAGCAGTTCTTC. It specifies CASSPGSSYNEQFF.

The table lists this clonotype with many counts. This chain links TRBV6-1 with TRBJ1-2; 9 bases map to TRBD1. The CDR3 runs to 16 residues. Losses at the gene ends were 4 bases for V and 6 bases for J; bases not matched to a gene: 12. CDR1 MNHNS and CDR2 SASEGT come from the germline V gene. In DNA form, the CDR3 reads TGTGCCAGCAGTGTCCGCGGACAGGGGTTTCGAAATGGCTACACCTTC. This translates into CASSVRGQGFRNGYTF.

This clonotype was counted at least ten times. The chain uses TRBV6-5 and TRBJ2-7; possibly TRBD1 for D (6 bases). The CDR3 spans 13 residues. Trimming removed 10 bases at V and 3 bases at J, with 16 bases between. Germline V gene data show CDR1 as MNHEY and CDR2 as SVGAGI. The CDR3 spells CATYRAPGYEQYF. The CDR3 nucleotides are TGTGCCACCTACAGGGCGCCGGGCTACGAGCAGTACTTC.

As for this clonotype: Because the CDR3's place on the DNA is in doubt, the DNA is left out and the CDR3 is given as listed by TCRdb. The chain recombines TRBV2 with TRBJ1-4; the table gives TRBD1 as D, unverified against the DNA. Germline V gives CDR1 SNHLY, CDR2 FYNNEI. The CDR3 sequence runs 22 residues, both termini included. The CDR3 reads CASRFGGPYEQYFGTGMEKLFF.

The rearrangement uses TRBV11-2 and TRBJ2-6; no clear D gene. CDR3 length: 14 residues. Trimming cost V 3 bases and J 4 bases, with 7 bases left between them. Germline V CDR1 and CDR2: SGHAT, FQNNGV. The chain's CDR3 is CASSLEPGANVLTF. The CDR3 DNA is TGTGCCAGCAGCTTGGAGCCCGGGGCCAACGTCCTGACTTTC.

This chain joins TRBV29-1 and TRBJ1-2, with D possibly being TRBD1 (5 bases). Germline CDR1 reads SQVTM; CDR2 reads ANQGSEA. CDR3 length: 11 amino acids. With 7 bases removed from V and 10 bases from J, the gap between germline ends came to 16 bases. CDR3 sequence reads: CSAPRGGIYTF. CDR3 nucleotide sequence: TGCAGCGCCCCTCGGGGGGGGATCTACACCTTC.

This clonotype has a count of ten or more. The chain links TRBV2 to TRBJ2-6, with 9 bases identical to TRBD1. The ends lost 6 bases at V and 4 bases at J; junction bases unmatched: 7. CDR3 length: 16 residues. Germline V gene sequence: CDR1 SNHLY, CDR2 FYNNEI. CDR3 coding DNA: TGTGCCAGCAGGCGGGACAGGGCATCAGGGGCCAACGTCCTGACTTTC. Residues: CASRRDRASGANVLTF.

This clonotype was recorded a few times. This chain connects TRBV7-2 to TRBJ1-2; D is possibly TRBD1 (5 bases). Looked up from germline, CDR1 is SGHTA and CDR2 is FQGNSA. V was shortened by 6 bases and J by 9 bases, with 17 bases between the two germline ends. This CDR3 is 13 amino acids long. CDR3 sequence (DNA): TGTGCCAGCAGTGAAGAGCCAGGGTCTAGCTACACCTTC. Translated: CASSEEPGSSYTF. Filled out from reference TRBV7-2 and TRBJ1-2, the complete variable domain reads GAGVSQSPSNKVTEKGKDVELRCDPISGHTALYWYRQSLGQGLEFLIYFQGNSAPDKSGLPSDRFSAERTGGSVSTLTIQRTQQEDSAVYLCASSEEPGSSYTFGSGTRLTVV.

The rearrangement links TRBV4-1 to TRBJ1-1; D unclear. Germline V gene sequence: CDR1 MGHRA, CDR2 YSYEKL. V was trimmed by 3 bases and J by 1 base, leaving 9 bases between them. The length of the CDR3 is 14 residues. Here the CDR3 reads CASSHNLGNTEAFF. CDR3 nucleotides: TGCGCCAGCAGCCATAATCTGGGGAACACTGAAGCTTTCTTT.

The table lists this clonotype with a count of one. The CDR3 is CASSSEGQARTEAFF. The DNA for the CDR3 is TGCGCCAGCAGCTCCGAGGGACAGGCAAGAACTGAAGCTTTCTTT. The V gene is TRBV5-1, the J gene TRBJ1-1, with TRBD1 identical over 8 bases. Germline CDR1 SGHRS, CDR2 YFSETQ. There are 15 residues in the CDR3. J was trimmed by 5 bases and V by 3 bases; bases with no gene match: 9.

This clonotype was counted a few times. V is TRBV25-1 and J is TRBJ1-2; 8 bases map to TRBD1. This CDR3 has 12 amino acids. V lost 3 bases and J lost 8; bases outside the gene matches: 2. CDR1 is MGHDK, CDR2 SYGVNS, per germline. CDR3 nucleotide sequence: TGTGCCAGCAGTGACGGACAGGGCGGCTACACCTTC. Translated, it gives CASSDGQGGYTF.

This clonotype has ten or more counts. The rearrangement uses TRBV6-6 and TRBJ1-5, with D tentatively TRBD1 (6 bases). V gave up 8 bases and J gave up 7 bases, with 18 bases separating them. The CDR3 is made up of 14 amino acids. Germline loops: CDR1 MNHNY, CDR2 SVGAGI (reference sequence). The CDR3, as DNA: TGTGCCAGCCGAGAGGGGGGATCTGGGCAGCCCCAGCATTTT. Translated, it gives CASREGGSGQPQHF.

With regard to this clonotype: This may be a read error, as it is one base from a much larger clone. The V gene is TRBV19, the J gene TRBJ1-1, with a possible D match to TRBD1 (5 bases). Germline CDR1 LNHDA, CDR2 SQIVND (reference sequence). Trimming removed 10 bases from V and 5 bases from J, with 23 bases in between. CDR3 length: 15 amino acids. The CDR3 protein is CATIRGVGFKTEAFF. The CDR3 bases are TGTGCCACCATTAGGGGAGTGGGGTTTAAGACTGAAGCTTTCTTT.

J is TRBJ1-2 and V is TRBV20-1; a possible D gene is TRBD1 (5 bases). CDR1 is DFQATT and CDR2 is SNEGSKA in the germline V gene (reference sequence). CDR3 size: 12 residues. The V and J ends lost 5 bases and 5 bases respectively, with 12 bases between them. As DNA, the CDR3 is TGCAGTGCTCCCCGGGGCGGGTATGGCTACACCTTC. As protein: CSAPRGGYGYTF.

V is TRBV10-2 and J is TRBJ1-4; D is possibly TRBD1 (5 bases). Trimming left V 5 bases short and J 3 bases short, with 13 bases between. The CDR3 is 15 residues long. CDR1 WSHSY and CDR2 SAAADI come from the germline V gene. In DNA form, the CDR3 reads TGCGCCAGCAGTTCAGGGATGGGGTCTAATGAAAAACTGTTTTTT. Its protein product is CASSSGMGSNEKLFF.

This clonotype has just a few counts. This rearrangement joins TRBV2 to TRBJ1-6, with 9 bases identical to TRBD1. This CDR3 contains 14 residues. The trim removed 11 bases at V and 10 bases at J, leaving 12 bases unmatched. Germline V CDR1 and CDR2: SNHLY, FYNNEI. The chain's CDR3 is CAGHAGTGLSPLHF. Written as DNA, the CDR3 is TGTGCCGGCCACGCCGGGACAGGGTTGTCACCCCTCCACTTT.

This clonotype was recorded many times. J is TRBJ2-3 and V is TRBV7-3; 9 nucleotides match TRBD2. The length of the CDR3 is 14 residues. Losses at the gene ends were 6 bases for V and 6 bases for J; bases not matched to a gene: 7. Germline CDR1 and CDR2: SGHTA and FQGTGA. The CDR3, as DNA: TGTGCCAGCAGTTTGGGACTAGCCTCTGATACGCAGTATTTT. This codes for CASSLGLASDTQYF.

In its sample, this clonotype was seen a few times. V and J are TRBV10-3 and TRBJ1-1; D may be TRBD1 (6 bases). V shed 0 bases and J shed 4 bases, with 12 bases lying between them. The CDR3 sequence is 15 residues long. Germline-derived CDR1 and CDR2 are ENHRY and SYGVKD. CDR3: CAISESTQGSTEAFF. DNA for the CDR3: TGTGCCATCAGTGAGTCAACGCAGGGGAGCACTGAAGCTTTCTTT.

The chain recombines TRBV2 with TRBJ1-2; D is unresolved. V dropped 7 bases and J dropped 4 bases, with 19 bases sitting between them. This CDR3 is 15 amino acids long. Germline-derived CDR1 and CDR2 are SNHLY and FYNNEI. Written as DNA, the CDR3 is TGTGCCAGCACCCTAGACATCACATCCCTCTATGGCTACACCTTC. Translated: CASTLDITSLYGYTF.

Relative to its sample, this clonotype is large (0.1 to 1%). The genes are TRBV12-3 or TRBV12-4 and TRBJ1-1; D remains unclear. This CDR3 region has 11 residues. Trimming cost V 11 bases and J 1 base, with 8 bases left between them. CDR3 sequence (DNA): TGTGCCGGTGCATCGAACACTGAAGCTTTCTTT. It codes for CAGASNTEAFF.

This chain connects TRBV15 to TRBJ1-4; tentatively, D is TRBD1 (5 bases). The CDR3 has 14 amino acids. Per the germline V gene, CDR1 is LNHNV and CDR2 is YYDKDF (reference sequence). V was pared by 4 bases and J by 5 bases, with 11 bases between. The CDR3 here is CATSIDGANEKLFF. CDR3 coding DNA: TGTGCCACCAGCATAGATGGGGCCAATGAAAAACTGTTTTTT.

With regard to this clonotype: A single base separates this from a much larger clone, so it may be a read error. The rearrangement links TRBV6-5 to TRBJ1-3; D gene unclear. Germline-derived CDR1 and CDR2 are MNHEY and SVGAGI. This CDR3 is built from 14 residues. CDR3 region: CASTAVNSGDTIYF. The CDR3 DNA sequence: TGTGCCAGCACTGCAGTCAACTCTGGAGACACCATATATTTT.

The sample holds many counts of this clonotype. The rearrangement links TRBV2 to TRBJ2-2; D is uncertain. Germline CDR1 reads SNHLY; CDR2 reads FYNNEI. Trimming removed 9 bases at V and 4 bases at J, with 12 bases between. This CDR3 contains 13 residues. The CDR3 DNA follows: TGTGCCAGATGGCAGATTACCACCGGGGAGCTGTTTTTT. The encoded protein is CARWQITTGELFF.

This clonotype was found a few times. V gene TRBV7-9 combines with J gene TRBJ2-3, with D perhaps matching TRBD1 (6 bases). The germline V gene has CDR1 SEHNR and CDR2 FQNEAQ (reference sequence). The CDR3 totals 15 residues. The V and J ends lost 5 bases and 2 bases respectively, with 14 bases between them. The CDR3 here is CASSPGVSSTDTQYF. CDR3 coding DNA: TGTGCCAGCAGCCCAGGGGTCAGTTCCACAGATACGCAGTATTTT.

The rearrangement uses TRBV20-1 and TRBJ1-4; D is undetermined. CDR3 length equals 13 residues. Deletions cut 3 bases from V and 0 bases from J, with 5 bases between. Germline values: CDR1 DFQATT, CDR2 SNEGSKA (reference sequence). The CDR3 DNA is TGCAGTGCTAGGCCCGCAACTAATGAAAAACTGTTTTTT. This gives the protein CSARPATNEKLFF.

This clonotype was seen a few times. The rearrangement links TRBV7-2 to TRBJ2-5, with 10 bases fitting TRBD2. The CDR3 loop spans 19 amino acids. Germline V gives CDR1 SGHTA, CDR2 FQGNSA. V gave up 2 bases and J gave up 5 bases; unmatched junction bases: 17. CDR3 in DNA: TGTGCCAGCAGCTTAAAGGGCCCAGCTAGCGGGGGTGTCCCCGAGACCCAGTACTTC. Residues: CASSLKGPASGGVPETQYF.